This entry is about one T cell receptor beta chain. What it binds is unknown. This sample was included in a study of T cells in Graves' hyperthyroidism and ophthalmopathy. Study details: At the time of initial diagnosis and before any treatment, peripheral blood was collected. Study-wide results and limits: The model made its ophthalmopathy prediction, and onset followed a median approximately 6 months later. Most thyroid-expanded clonotypes above 0.001 were also found in blood.

The CDR3 spans 13 residues. Germline V CDR1 and CDR2: LNHDA, SQIVND (reference sequence). V was cut by 3 bases and J by 5 bases, with 8 bases left in between. From RNA transcripts, TCR beta CDR3 regions were amplified. A first-round RT-PCR of the TCR CDR3 used the HTBI primer set. TCRdb re-called the multiplex PCR reads with MiXCR, one entry per CDR3 protein. The sample has approximately 600,000 distinct CDR3 sequences, around 20% seen once. This clonotype was obtained from a young man with Graves' ophthalmopathy. The chain combines TRBV19 with TRBJ1-5; TRBD1 is a possible D gene (5 bases). Sequenced input: blood. The CDR3 spells CASSIRDYQPQHF. CDR3 sequence (DNA): TGTGCCAGTAGTATCAGGGATTATCAGCCCCAGCATTTT.